This T cell receptor (beta chain) appears in the sequencing data of a study of early T cells in non-severe SARS-CoV-2 infection. In the study overall: Sequencing input comprised bulk RNA from unsorted whole blood; chain pairing was not available.

This CDR3 has 18 residues. The V gene end was trimmed by 4 bases and the J gene end by 2 bases; junction bases not matched to a gene: 13. Per germline, CDR1 SGHAT and CDR2 FQNNGV. This clonotype was seen many times. Attached unique molecular identifiers marked individual cDNA molecules. TCRdb re-derived calls from the 5' RACE reads in MiXCR, one entry per CDR3 protein. The sample shows approximately 22,000 distinct CDR3 sequences, around 5% of them seen only once. The V gene is TRBV11-2, the J gene TRBJ2-5; 10 bases are shared with TRBD2. The sequence was collected from an adult who was a healthcare worker with PCR-confirmed SARS-CoV-2 infection or an uninfected control (not recorded which). Sequencing used whole blood, obtained at baseline. The DNA for the CDR3 is TGTGCCAGCAGCTCGCTGCATGGTAGCGGGGGGTCTCAAGAGACCCAGTACTTC. Translating gives CASSSLHGSGGSQETQYF.